This T cell receptor (beta chain) was sequenced for a study of T-cell memory formation after mild COVID-19. Study information: For the most part, TCR clusters were specific to one donor.

This clonotype was picked up a small number of times. The antigen remains undetermined. Sample barcodes and UMIs were carried by the TCR alpha and TCR beta cDNA libraries that 5'RACE generated with constant-segment primers. TCRdb passed the 5' RACE reads through MiXCR, listing each CDR3 protein once. The data show approximately 450,000 distinct CDR3 sequences, around a sixth seen once. The CDR3 runs to 11 residues. Trimming cost V 0 bases and J 6 bases, with 6 bases left between them. Germline CDR1 and CDR2: GTSNPN and SVGIG (reference sequence). General study results and limits: Mainly in CM and EM were contracting CD4+ clones; CD8+ were in EMRA. Later expanders leaned CD4+, whereas clones that contracted between day 15 and 85 were balanced CD4/CD8.

Sequencing was performed on PBMCs or a T cell subset sorted from them (not recorded which). The sequence came from an adult woman who had mild COVID-19 (a few samples of this study predate the infection). Cell type and time point are not known. The rearrangement links TRBV30 to TRBJ2-7, with D possibly being TRBD1 (5 bases). Here the CDR3 DNA reads TGTGCCTGGAGTGTGGGGCCCGAGCAGTACTTC. Residues: CAWSVGPEQYF.